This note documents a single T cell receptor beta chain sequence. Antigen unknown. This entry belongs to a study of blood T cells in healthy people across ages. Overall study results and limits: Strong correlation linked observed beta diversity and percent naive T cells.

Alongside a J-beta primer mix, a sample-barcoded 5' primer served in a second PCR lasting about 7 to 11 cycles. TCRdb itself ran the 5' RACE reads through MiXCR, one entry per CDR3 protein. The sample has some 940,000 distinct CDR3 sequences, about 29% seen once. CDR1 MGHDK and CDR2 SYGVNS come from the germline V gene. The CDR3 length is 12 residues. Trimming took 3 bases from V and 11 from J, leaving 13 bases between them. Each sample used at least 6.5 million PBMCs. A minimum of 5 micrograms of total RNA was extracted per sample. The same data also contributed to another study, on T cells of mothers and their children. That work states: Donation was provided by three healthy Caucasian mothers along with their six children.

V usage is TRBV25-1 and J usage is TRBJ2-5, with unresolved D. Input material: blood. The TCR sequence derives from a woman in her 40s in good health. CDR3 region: CASSDDFNEQYF. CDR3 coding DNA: TGTGCCAGCAGTGACGACTTCAATGAGCAGTACTTC.